The clone carrying this T cell receptor beta chain was detected a few times. As yet, its antigen is unknown. Each CDR3 protein gets one entry after TCRdb re-called the 5' RACE reads with MiXCR. The profile covers about 750,000 distinct CDR3 sequences, with under 20% appearing a single time and 19% taken by the ten largest. The data derive from a study of CD8 T cells in ankylosing spondylitis. Study observations and caveats: A motif in TCR beta, a set of fewer than ten highly homologous variants, appeared characteristic of ankylosing spondylitis blood.

The CDR3 length is 16 residues. With V trimmed by 7 bases and J by 5 bases, 13 bases remained unmatched. The receptor was derived from a male donor with ankylosing spondylitis. The specimen was blood, either unsorted or a sorted T cell fraction (not recorded which). The rearrangement links TRBV12-3 or TRBV12-4 to TRBJ2-5; 10 nucleotides agree with TRBD2. The CDR3 coding sequence is TGTGCCAGCACCTTAGGGGTCCTAGCGGGGGCTGAGACCCAGTACTTC. Its translation is CASTLGVLAGAETQYF.